This T cell receptor (beta chain) came from a study of Ad26.COV2.S vaccination and SARS-CoV-2 variants. Study-wide context: Of the COV1001 trial arms, the Ad26.COV2.S arm included the donor. Ad26.COV2.S, an intramuscular injection, was given once or twice 56 days apart. Study-wide points: Placebo recipients had lower spike-specific TCR breadth than vaccine recipients.

Only in-frame clones appear in the TCRdb table, and some are missing; sequencing was by immunoSEQ multiplex PCR. The profile shows 300,000 to 350,000 clones, about nine tenths of them singletons. As for this clone: The antigen remains undetermined.

Treatment described: approximately 18 received Ad26.COV2.S at low or high dose, single or two shots; roughly 5 received placebo; per-sample allocation not given. Sample collection was performed on day 63 after the first vaccine or placebo injection. This specimen consisted of peripheral blood, obtained in a trial of Ad26.COV2.S vaccine versus placebo. This receptor was identified in a person aged 18-60 years who received the Ad26.COV2.S COVID-19 vaccine or a placebo.

The CDR3 reads CASSPSPGGRGNSYEQYF. CDR3 coding DNA: TGTGCCAGCAGCCCGTCTCCGGGAGGGCGGGGGAACTCCTACGAGCAGTACTTC. The gene calls are TRBV6-2 or TRBV6-3 and TRBJ2-7; 8 bases fit TRBD2. The ends lost 6 bases at V and 0 bases at J; junction bases unmatched: 16. The CDR3 is made up of 18 amino acids. CDR1 and CDR2 (germline): MNHEY, SVGEGT.